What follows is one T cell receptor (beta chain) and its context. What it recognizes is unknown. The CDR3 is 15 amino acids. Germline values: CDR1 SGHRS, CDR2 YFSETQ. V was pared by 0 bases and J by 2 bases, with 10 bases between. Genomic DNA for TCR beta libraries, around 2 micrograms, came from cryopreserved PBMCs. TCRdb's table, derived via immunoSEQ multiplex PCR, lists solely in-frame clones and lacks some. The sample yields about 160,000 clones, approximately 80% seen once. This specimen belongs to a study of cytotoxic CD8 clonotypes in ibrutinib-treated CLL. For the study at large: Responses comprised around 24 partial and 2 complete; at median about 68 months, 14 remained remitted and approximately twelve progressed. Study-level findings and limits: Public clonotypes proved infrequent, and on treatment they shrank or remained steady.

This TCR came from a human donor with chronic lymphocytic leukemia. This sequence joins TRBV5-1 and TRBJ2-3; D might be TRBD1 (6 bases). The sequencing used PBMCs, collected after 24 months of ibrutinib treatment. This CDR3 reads CASSLVTGTTDTQYF. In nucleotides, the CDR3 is TGCGCCAGCAGCTTGGTTACAGGGACCACAGATACGCAGTATTTT.